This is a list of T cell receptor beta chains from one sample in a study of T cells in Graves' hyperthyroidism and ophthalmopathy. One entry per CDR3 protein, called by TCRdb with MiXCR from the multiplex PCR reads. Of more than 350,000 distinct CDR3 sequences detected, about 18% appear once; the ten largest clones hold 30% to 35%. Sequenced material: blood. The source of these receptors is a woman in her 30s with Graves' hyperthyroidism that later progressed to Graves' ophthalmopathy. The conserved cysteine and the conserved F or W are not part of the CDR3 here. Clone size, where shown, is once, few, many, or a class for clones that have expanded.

ATSRKRTSLQETQY | many | TRBJ2-5 | TRBV15
ASSPDPADTQY | NA | TRBJ2-3 | TRBV7-8
ASSQTGSTDTQY | many | TRBJ2-3 | TRBV5-1
SAHTYSGSNEQF | many | TRBJ2-1 | TRBV20-1
AWSEGRRSGYT | many | TRBJ1-2 | TRBV30
ASSFGTWANVLT | many | TRBJ2-6 | TRBV27
SVDGETGDYGYT | few | TRBJ1-2 | TRBV29-1
ASSPTGTGTSTDTQY | many | TRBJ2-3 | TRBV18
SVETGQGMNEQF | many | TRBJ2-1 | TRBV29-1
AVGWVAGGRSDTQY | NA | TRBJ2-3 | TRBV12-3/TRBV12-4
SATRIGHKTSYGYT | many | TRBJ1-2 | TRBV20-1
ASSGADALGGEQF | NA | TRBJ2-1 | TRBV10-1
ASSPDRSRETQY | many | TRBJ2-5 | TRBV28
ASSLTGVLNTEAF | NA | TRBJ1-1 | TRBV28
AWMKRQGASYNSPLH | few | TRBJ1-6 | TRBV30
ASTPKAYNEQF | NA | TRBJ2-1 | TRBV19
ASSVAGPRNEQF | many | TRBJ2-1 | TRBV2
ASSSPGTGGWDEQF | many | TRBJ2-1 | TRBV27
ATETGLAGHTDTQY | many | TRBJ2-3 | TRBV28
ASSPLDTTEAF | NA | TRBJ1-1 | TRBV18
ASSGYGDRAYEQY | many | TRBJ2-7 | TRBV28
ASSLLISYEQY | many | TRBJ2-7 | TRBV5-6
SARDGRSSSYNEQF | many | TRBJ2-1 | TRBV20-1
ASSLAGESYEQY | many | TRBJ2-7 | TRBV7-9
ASSLFGGGTGVVGNSPLH | many | TRBJ1-6 | TRBV11-2
ASSPRDRHEKLF | many | TRBJ1-4 | TRBV12-3/TRBV12-4
ASSLSGTGSGNTIY | few | TRBJ1-3 | TRBV5-1